This TCR beta chain was recorded in a study of cytomegalovirus exposure and HLA in healthy donors. On this clone: The antigen remains undetermined.

Germline lookup yields CDR1 SGHTA and CDR2 FQGNSA. Trimming cost V 2 bases and J 6 bases; bases outside gene matches: 11. The CDR3 is made up of 16 amino acids. Regarding the study as a whole: Reportedly, TCR beta sequences accurately predicted HLA-A and HLA-B alleles in most subjects.

The study ran its PCR with 60 Vbeta and 13 Jbeta primers. Data came from immunoSEQ multiplex PCR; TCRdb stores just in-frame clones and leaves some out. This table has around 170,000 clones, around 80% appearing once. The sequenced sample was PBMCs. This sequence joins TRBV7-2 and TRBJ2-7; 9 nucleotides align to TRBD1. This clonotype was obtained from a man aged 18 to 35 in good health and CMV-seronegative. CDR3 sequence: CASSLTTGTGFGEQYF. The CDR3, as DNA: TGTGCCAGCAGCTTAACAACCGGGACAGGGTTCGGCGAGCAGTACTTC.